This T cell receptor (beta chain) was identified during a study of regulatory T cells in long-lasting Graves disease. Combining iRepertoire HTBI primers with Arm-PCR of CDR3 regions, the authors built TCR beta libraries. TCRdb analysed the multiplex PCR reads with MiXCR anew, one entry per CDR3 protein. The sample contains roughly 560,000 distinct CDR3 sequences, about 16% of which appear only once. V was cut by 0 bases and J by 2 bases, with 10 bases left in between. The CDR3 contains 15 residues. Stated time point: newly diagnosed GD, antithyroid drugs for less than 3 months. RNA isolated from PBMCs was used to make the TCR library. This clonotype was observed a few times. These data were likewise used in another study, on T cells in Graves' hyperthyroidism and ophthalmopathy.

The receptor comes from a woman aged 35 to 59 with Graves disease. The chain links TRBV12-3 or TRBV12-4 to TRBJ2-5; D is perhaps TRBD2 (5 bases). The source was peripheral blood mononuclear cells (PBMCs), collected at new diagnosis, from a patient treated with antithyroid drugs. The CDR3 loop is CASSLAVAGQETQYF. CDR3 nucleotide sequence: TGTGCCAGCAGTTTAGCCGTCGCGGGTCAAGAGACCCAGTACTTC.